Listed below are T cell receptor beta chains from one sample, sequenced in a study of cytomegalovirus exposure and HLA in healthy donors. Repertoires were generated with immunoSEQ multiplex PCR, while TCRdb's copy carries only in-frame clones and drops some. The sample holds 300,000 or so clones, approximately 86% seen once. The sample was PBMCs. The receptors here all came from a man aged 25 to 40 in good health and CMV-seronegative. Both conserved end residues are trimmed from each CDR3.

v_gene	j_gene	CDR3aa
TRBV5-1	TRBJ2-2	ASSGGQLTGELF
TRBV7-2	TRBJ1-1	ASSLGRGSPEAF
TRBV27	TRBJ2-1	ASSTLGIGTSGGNNEQF
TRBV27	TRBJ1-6	ASSWDRNNSPLH
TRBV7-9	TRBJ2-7	ASSLGWDSHYEQY
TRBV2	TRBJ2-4	ASNKAPGQIGKNIQY
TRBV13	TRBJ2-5	ASSLGPSGSLQETQY
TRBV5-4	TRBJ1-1	ASSSGYTEAF
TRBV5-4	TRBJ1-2	ASSSPPDRSYGYT
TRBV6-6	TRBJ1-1	ASSYSTSGTEAF
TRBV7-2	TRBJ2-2	ASSLNFRWGHTGELF
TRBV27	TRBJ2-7	ASSPYNSYEQY
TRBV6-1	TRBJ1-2	ASSEGRGYSYGYT
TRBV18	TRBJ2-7	ASSPLPFAYEQY